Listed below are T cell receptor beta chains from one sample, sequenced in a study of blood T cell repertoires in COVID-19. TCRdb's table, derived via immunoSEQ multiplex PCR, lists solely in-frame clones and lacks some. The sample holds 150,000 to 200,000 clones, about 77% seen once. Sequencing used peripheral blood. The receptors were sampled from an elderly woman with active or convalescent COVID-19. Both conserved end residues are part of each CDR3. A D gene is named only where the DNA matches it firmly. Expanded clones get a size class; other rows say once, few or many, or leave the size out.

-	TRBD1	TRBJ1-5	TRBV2	CASGLTGTGAQPQHF	TGTGCCAGCGGTTTAACCGGGACAGGGGCTCAGCCCCAGCATTTT
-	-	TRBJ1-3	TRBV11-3	CASSSNDGNTIYF	TGTGCCAGCAGCTCTAACGATGGAAACACCATATATTTT
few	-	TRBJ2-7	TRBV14	CASSKSGGGYEQYF	TGTGCCAGCAGCAAAAGTGGGGGAGGATACGAGCAGTACTTC
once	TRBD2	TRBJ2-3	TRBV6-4	CASSEGLARTDTQYF	TGTGCCAGCAGTGAGGGACTAGCTCGCACAGATACGCAGTATTTT
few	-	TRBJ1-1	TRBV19	CASSVPQQGNTEAFF	TGTGCCAGTAGTGTCCCCCAACAGGGGAACACTGAAGCTTTCTTT
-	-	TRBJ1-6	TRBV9	CASTPGPTVGALHF	TGTGCCAGCACCCCAGGGCCTACCGTTGGGGCCCTCCACTTT
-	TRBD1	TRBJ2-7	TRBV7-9	CASSLGQSSYEQYF	TGTGCCAGCAGCTTGGGACAGAGCTCCTACGAGCAGTACTTC
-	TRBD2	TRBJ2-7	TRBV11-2	CASSFSSGEGYEQYF	TGTGCCAGCAGCTTTTCTAGCGGGGAGGGGTACGAGCAGTACTTC
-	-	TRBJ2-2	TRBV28	CASSPFGELFF	TGTGCCAGCAGTCCTTTCGGGGAGCTGTTTTTT
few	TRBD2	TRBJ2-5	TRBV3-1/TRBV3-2	CASSQDRLAGGRETQYF	TGTGCCAGCAGCCAAGATCGCCTAGCGGGGGGGCGAGAGACCCAGTACTTC
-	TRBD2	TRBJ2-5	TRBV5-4	CASSRGLAEGETQYF	TGTGCCAGCAGCCGAGGACTAGCGGAAGGGGAGACCCAGTACTTC
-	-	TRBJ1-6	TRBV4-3	CASSPRLWQAHGSPLHF	TGCGCCAGCAGCCCACGACTATGGCAGGCCCACGGGTCACCCCTCCACTTT
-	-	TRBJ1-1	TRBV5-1	CASSFQDSFTEAFF	TGCGCCAGCAGCTTCCAGGACTCGTTCACTGAAGCTTTCTTT
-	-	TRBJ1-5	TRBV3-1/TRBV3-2	CASSQSVFYQPQHF	TGTGCCAGCAGCCAATCCGTTTTCTATCAGCCCCAGCATTTT
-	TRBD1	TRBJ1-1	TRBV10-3	CAISADRRTEAFF	TGTGCCATCAGTGCGGACAGGAGAACTGAAGCTTTCTTT
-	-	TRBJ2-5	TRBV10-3	CAISEFRGIETQYF	TGTGCCATCAGTGAGTTTAGGGGTATAGAGACCCAGTACTTC
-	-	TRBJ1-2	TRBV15	CATSRLTDRTHGYTF	TGTGCCACCAGCAGACTCACCGACAGAACCCATGGCTACACCTTC
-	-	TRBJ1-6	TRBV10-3	CAISRDNSPLHF	TGTGCCATCTCAAGAGATAATTCACCCCTCCACTTT
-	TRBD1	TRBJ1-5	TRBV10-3	CAISESRPGQWDSNQPQHF	TGTGCCATCAGTGAGTCTCGTCCGGGACAGTGGGATAGCAATCAGCCCCAGCATTTT
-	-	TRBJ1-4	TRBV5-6	CASSLKPGVEKLFF	TGTGCCAGCAGCTTGAAACCAGGGGTTGAAAAACTGTTTTTT
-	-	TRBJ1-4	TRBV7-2	CASSKDALRREKLFF	TGTGCCAGCAGCAAGGACGCCCTCCGGAGGGAAAAACTGTTTTTT
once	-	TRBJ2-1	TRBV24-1	CATSEILGVSEYNEQFF	TGTGCCACCAGTGAAATATTAGGGGTATCTGAGTACAATGAGCAGTTCTTC
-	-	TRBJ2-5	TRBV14	CASSQDRVQETQYF	TGTGCCAGCAGCCAAGATCGGGTCCAAGAGACCCAGTACTTC
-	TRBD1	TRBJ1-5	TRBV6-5	CASSSGTGPSNQPQHF	TGTGCCAGCAGTTCCGGGACAGGTCCTAGCAATCAGCCCCAGCATTTT
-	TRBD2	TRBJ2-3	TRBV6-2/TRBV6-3	CASSPAGGTDTQYF	TGTGCCAGCAGTCCAGCGGGAGGCACAGATACGCAGTATTTT
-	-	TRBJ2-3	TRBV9	CASSVEQGNTQYF	TGTGCCAGCAGCGTAGAGCAGGGAAATACGCAGTATTTT
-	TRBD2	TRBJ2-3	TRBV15	CATSTASGGTDTQYF	TGTGCCACCAGCACAGCTAGCGGGGGAACAGATACGCAGTATTTT
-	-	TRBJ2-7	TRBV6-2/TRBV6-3	CASSWVVTRTYEQYF	TGTGCCAGCAGTTGGGTCGTGACACGTACCTACGAGCAGTACTTC
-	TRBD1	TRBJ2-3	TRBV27	CASSPPSWTGSTDTQYF	TGTGCCAGCAGTCCCCCGTCCTGGACAGGTAGCACAGATACGCAGTATTTT
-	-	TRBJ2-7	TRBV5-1	CASSLRSVSSYEQYF	TGCGCCAGCAGCCTCCGAAGTGTCAGCTCCTACGAGCAGTACTTC
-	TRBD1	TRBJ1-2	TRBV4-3	CASSQDGDRGGYTF	TGCGCCAGCAGCCAAGATGGGGACAGGGGGGGCTACACCTTC
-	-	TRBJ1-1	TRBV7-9	CASSLAVGTEAFF	TGTGCCAGCAGCTTAGCGGTCGGCACTGAAGCTTTCTTT
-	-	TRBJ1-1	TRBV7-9	CAMGEWGQAFF	TGTGCCATGGGAGAGTGGGGGCAAGCTTTCTTT
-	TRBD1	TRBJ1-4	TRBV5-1	CASSTDRGNEKLFF	TGCGCCAGCAGCACTGACAGGGGAAATGAAAAACTGTTTTTT
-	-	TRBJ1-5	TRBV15	CATSRQGNNQPQHF	TGTGCCACCAGCAGACAGGGCAACAATCAGCCCCAGCATTTT
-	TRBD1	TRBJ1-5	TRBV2	CASSGGDRWNQPQHF	TGTGCCAGCAGTGGGGGGGACAGGTGGAATCAGCCCCAGCATTTT
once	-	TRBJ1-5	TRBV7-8	CASRPDSLNNQPQHF	TGTGCCAGCAGACCAGACAGCCTTAATAATCAGCCCCAGCATTTT
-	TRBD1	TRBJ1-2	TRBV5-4	CASSSGQGNYGYTF	TGTGCCAGCAGCTCCGGACAGGGGAACTATGGCTACACCTTC
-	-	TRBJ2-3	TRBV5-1	CASSLAPTRRGHTDTQYF	TGCGCCAGCAGCTTGGCTCCCACCCGGCGGGGGCACACAGATACGCAGTATTTT
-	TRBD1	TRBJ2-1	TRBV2	CASSGGQGAAISYNEQFF	TGTGCCAGCAGTGGAGGACAGGGCGCAGCCATTTCCTACAATGAGCAGTTCTTC
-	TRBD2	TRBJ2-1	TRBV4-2	CASSPGTSGGVGNEQFF	TGTGCCAGCAGCCCTGGGACTAGCGGGGGGGTTGGGAATGAGCAGTTCTTC
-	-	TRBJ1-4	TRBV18	CASSREANEKLFF	TGTGCCAGCTCCCGGGAGGCTAATGAAAAACTGTTTTTT